A selection of T cell receptor beta chains follows, all from one sample in a study of blood T cell repertoires in COVID-19. Produced via immunoSEQ multiplex PCR; TCRdb's table is partial and in-frame only. The table includes roughly 200,000 clones, just over 85% detected once. The sequencing sample was made of PBMCs or T cells enriched from blood (not recorded which). All receptors derive from a woman in her thirties or forties with acute COVID-19. Both conserved end residues are part of each CDR3. Each record gives: D gene, clone size, V gene, J gene, CDR3 protein, CDR3 DNA. A D gene is named only where the DNA matches it firmly. Size values are once, few and many counts, or a class for expanded clones, and some rows have none.

TRBD1	NA	TRBV28	TRBJ1-1	CASSSWDSNTEAFF	TGTGCCAGCAGTTCGTGGGACAGTAACACTGAAGCTTTCTTT
NA	NA	TRBV27	TRBJ1-3	CASLGPGNTIYF	TGTGCCAGCCTGGGGCCTGGAAACACCATATATTTT
NA	NA	TRBV24-1	TRBJ1-1	CATSDAGREAFF	TGTGCCACCAGCGATGCAGGGAGGGAAGCTTTCTTT
NA	NA	TRBV27	TRBJ1-2	CASSLDPPGGYTF	TGTGCCAGCAGTCTAGACCCTCCTGGGGGCTACACCTTC
TRBD1	NA	TRBV18	TRBJ1-2	CASSRQPDRAGYTF	TGTGCCAGCTCTCGACAACCGGACAGGGCTGGCTACACCTTC
NA	NA	TRBV15	TRBJ2-5	CATSRDVSGAETQYF	TGTGCCACCAGCAGAGATGTCAGCGGTGCCGAGACCCAGTACTTC
NA	NA	TRBV30	TRBJ1-2	CAWSVRGGYGYTF	TGTGCCTGGAGTGTACGGGGAGGGTATGGCTACACCTTC
TRBD1	NA	TRBV19	TRBJ2-7	CASGTGVSYEQYF	TGTGCCAGCGGGACAGGAGTCAGTTACGAGCAGTACTTC
TRBD2	NA	TRBV5-4	TRBJ2-7	CASSLVPDLTSGLSYEQYF	TGTGCCAGCAGCTTGGTCCCCGACCTGACTAGCGGGCTCTCCTACGAGCAGTACTTC
NA	NA	TRBV15	TRBJ2-2	CATSGQGWSGELFF	TGTGCCACCAGTGGACAAGGGTGGTCCGGGGAGCTGTTTTTT
NA	NA	TRBV19	TRBJ2-2	CASTARGNTGELFF	TGTGCCAGTACGGCCAGGGGCAACACCGGGGAGCTGTTTTTT
NA	NA	TRBV5-1	TRBJ2-7	CASSLGGGPYSISSYEQYF	TGCGCCAGCAGCTTGGGTGGGGGCCCCTACTCAATTAGCTCCTACGAGCAGTACTTC
TRBD1	NA	TRBV5-6	TRBJ2-7	CATRRTGDSYEQYF	TGTGCCACCAGGAGGACAGGGGACTCCTACGAGCAGTACTTC
NA	NA	TRBV7-8	TRBJ1-2	CASSPGGSEGYTF	TGTGCCAGCAGCCCCGGGGGGAGTGAGGGCTACACCTTC
TRBD1	few	TRBV5-1	TRBJ1-6	CASSSLPRQGQLNSPLHF	TGCGCCAGCAGCTCTCTACCAAGACAGGGACAACTTAATTCACCCCTCCACTTT
TRBD1	NA	TRBV14	TRBJ1-2	CASSQPGGYGYTF	TGTGCCAGCAGCCAACCAGGGGGGTATGGCTACACCTTC
TRBD1	once	TRBV19	TRBJ1-1	CASSSDRGTEAFF	TGTGCCAGTAGTAGCGACAGGGGCACTGAAGCTTTCTTT
NA	NA	TRBV5-1	TRBJ2-7	CASSLRLELSYEQYF	TGCGCCAGCAGCTTACGTTTGGAGCTATCCTACGAGCAGTACTTC
NA	NA	TRBV6-2/TRBV6-3	TRBJ2-7	CASSHLAQGIYEQYF	TGTGCCAGCAGCCACCTCGCACAGGGAATCTACGAGCAGTACTTC
NA	NA	TRBV29-1	TRBJ1-4	CSVGVISGEKLFF	TGCAGCGTTGGAGTCATAAGCGGCGAAAAACTGTTTTTT
TRBD1	NA	TRBV20-1	TRBJ2-7	CSASKGGSSYEQYF	TGCAGTGCTAGTAAAGGGGGCTCTTCCTACGAGCAGTACTTC
NA	NA	TRBV19	TRBJ2-7	CASNAGGLGEQYF	TGTGCCAGTAACGCAGGGGGACTAGGCGAGCAGTACTTC
TRBD1	NA	TRBV11-2	TRBJ2-3	CASSLSGTGAPDTQYF	TGTGCCAGCAGCTTATCCGGGACAGGGGCTCCAGATACGCAGTATTTT
NA	NA	TRBV11-3	TRBJ2-7	CASSPQLGGFNEQYF	TGTGCCAGCAGTCCCCAACTTGGGGGGTTCAACGAGCAGTACTTC
TRBD1	NA	TRBV15	TRBJ1-1	CATSRGATGNMNTEAFF	TGTGCCACCAGCAGAGGGGCGACAGGGAACATGAACACTGAAGCTTTCTTT
TRBD1	NA	TRBV14	TRBJ1-1	CASSPVRDRAEAFF	TGTGCCAGCAGCCCTGTGAGGGACAGGGCTGAAGCTTTCTTT
TRBD1	NA	TRBV12-3/TRBV12-4	TRBJ1-1	CASGNRGNTEAFF	TGTGCCAGCGGAAACAGGGGCAACACTGAAGCTTTCTTT
NA	NA	TRBV14	TRBJ2-6	CASSQGSGSGANVLTF	TGTGCCAGCAGCCAAGGGTCCGGCTCTGGGGCCAACGTCCTGACTTTC
NA	NA	TRBV7-9	TRBJ2-2	CASGRGSGTGELFF	TGTGCCAGCGGACGAGGGTCCGGCACCGGGGAGCTGTTTTTT
TRBD1	NA	TRBV4-3	TRBJ1-1	CASSRTTGVNTEAFF	TGCGCCAGCAGCCGAACCACAGGGGTGAACACTGAAGCTTTCTTT
NA	NA	TRBV6-5	TRBJ1-2	CASSYSGQSYGYTF	TGTGCCAGCAGTTACTCCGGACAGTCCTATGGCTACACCTTC
NA	few	TRBV9	TRBJ1-2	CASSVGGASNYGYTF	TGTGCCAGCAGCGTAGGTGGGGCCTCGAACTATGGCTACACCTTC
TRBD2	once	TRBV29-1	TRBJ2-5	CSVAGTSGVGWETQYF	TGCAGCGTTGCCGGGACTAGCGGGGTAGGGTGGGAGACCCAGTACTTC
NA	NA	TRBV6-5	TRBJ1-2	CASSPGQTYYGYTF	TGTGCCAGCAGTCCTGGACAGACTTACTATGGCTACACCTTC
NA	NA	TRBV5-4	TRBJ1-6	CASSLPDNSPLHF	TGTGCCAGCAGCTTGCCCGATAATTCACCCCTCCACTTT
TRBD1	NA	TRBV7-8	TRBJ1-6	CASSFDRGNSPLHF	TGTGCCAGCAGCTTTGACAGGGGAAATTCACCCCTCCACTTT
TRBD1	NA	TRBV24-1	TRBJ1-1	CATSDSTGGRAEAFF	TGTGCCACCAGTGACTCGACAGGGGGGAGAGCTGAAGCTTTCTTT
TRBD2	NA	TRBV19	TRBJ2-5	CASSWTRKETQYF	TGTGCCAGTAGTTGGACTAGAAAAGAGACCCAGTACTTC
NA	NA	TRBV6-2/TRBV6-3	TRBJ1-6	CASSAGQLHF	TGTGCCAGCAGTGCGGGGCAGCTCCACTTT
TRBD1	NA	TRBV6-5	TRBJ1-2	CASSYGTGDNYGYTF	TGTGCCAGCAGTTATGGGACAGGGGATAACTATGGCTACACCTTC
TRBD1	few	TRBV6-5	TRBJ1-6	CASSPGQGSPLHF	TGTGCCAGCAGCCCGGGACAGGGGTCACCCCTCCACTTT
NA	NA	TRBV4-1	TRBJ1-1	CASSRGINTEAFF	TGCGCCAGCAGCCGAGGGATAAACACTGAAGCTTTCTTT
NA	NA	TRBV6-5	TRBJ1-1	CASSSRQNTEAFF	TGTGCCAGCAGTTCACGACAGAACACTGAAGCTTTCTTT
TRBD1	NA	TRBV6-5	TRBJ1-6	CASSRTGNNNSPLHF	TGTGCCAGCAGCCGGACAGGGAACAACAATTCACCCCTCCACTTT
TRBD2	once	TRBV6-4	TRBJ2-1	CASSESGLADEQFF	TGTGCCAGCAGTGAATCGGGGCTAGCGGACGAGCAGTTCTTC
NA	NA	TRBV2	TRBJ1-6	CASSERGNSPLHF	TGTGCCAGCAGTGAAAGGGGAAATTCACCCCTCCACTTT
NA	NA	TRBV7-3	TRBJ1-2	CASSSPRPGFFYGYTF	TGTGCCAGCAGCAGCCCCCGGCCAGGCTTCTTCTATGGCTACACCTTC
NA	NA	TRBV20-1	TRBJ1-3	CSASPRGEGNTIYF	TGCAGTGCTAGTCCCAGGGGTGAAGGAAACACCATATATTTT
NA	NA	TRBV6-2/TRBV6-3	TRBJ2-2	CASSYRGPDTGELFF	TGTGCCAGCAGTTACCGCGGCCCGGACACCGGGGAGCTGTTTTTT
NA	NA	TRBV4-1	TRBJ1-6	CASSQLGLTSSYNSPLHF	TGCGCCAGCAGCCAGCTCGGACTGACTAGCTCCTATAATTCACCCCTCCACTTT
NA	NA	TRBV5-6	TRBJ1-2	CASSFQGNYGYTF	TGTGCCAGCAGCTTTCAGGGTAACTATGGCTACACCTTC
NA	NA	TRBV5-1	TRBJ2-1	CASSLSRAPYNEQFF	TGCGCCAGCAGCTTGTCGCGGGCCCCCTACAATGAGCAGTTCTTC
NA	NA	TRBV18	TRBJ1-3	CASSYAGDTIYF	TGTGCCAGCTCATACGCCGGGGACACCATATATTTT
TRBD1	NA	TRBV12-5	TRBJ1-1	CASGLVPKQGTGTEAFF	TGTGCTAGTGGTTTGGTACCAAAACAGGGGACGGGCACTGAAGCTTTCTTT
NA	NA	TRBV5-1	TRBJ2-3	CASSFQDLSTDTQYF	TGCGCCAGCAGCTTCCAGGACTTAAGCACAGATACGCAGTATTTT
TRBD1	NA	TRBV30	TRBJ1-6	CAWGGQASISPLHF	TGTGCCTGGGGAGGACAGGCCTCAATCTCACCCCTCCACTTT
NA	NA	TRBV9	TRBJ1-4	CASSPMLTREKLFF	TGTGCCAGCAGCCCAATGTTGACTCGGGAAAAACTGTTTTTT
TRBD1	NA	TRBV19	TRBJ2-3	CASSLGTGPDTQYF	TGTGCCAGTAGTTTGGGGACAGGCCCAGATACGCAGTATTTT